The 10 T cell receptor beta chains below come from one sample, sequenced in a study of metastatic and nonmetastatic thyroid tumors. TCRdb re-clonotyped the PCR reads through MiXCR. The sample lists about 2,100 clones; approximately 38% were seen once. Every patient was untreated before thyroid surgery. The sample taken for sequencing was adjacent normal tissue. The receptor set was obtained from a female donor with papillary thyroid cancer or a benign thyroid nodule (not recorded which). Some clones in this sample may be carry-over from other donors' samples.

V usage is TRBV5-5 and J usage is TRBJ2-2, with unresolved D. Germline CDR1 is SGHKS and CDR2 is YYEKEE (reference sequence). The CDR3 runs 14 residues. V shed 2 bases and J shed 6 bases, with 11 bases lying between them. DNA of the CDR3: TGTGCCAGCAGCTTTCTCCCCGCAGCCGGGGAGCTGTTTTTT. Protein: CASSFLPAAGELFF.

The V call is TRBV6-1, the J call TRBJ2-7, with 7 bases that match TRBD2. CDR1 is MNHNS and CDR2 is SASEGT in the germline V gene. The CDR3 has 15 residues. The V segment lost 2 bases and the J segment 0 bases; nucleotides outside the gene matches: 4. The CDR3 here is CASSEQGGSSYEQYF. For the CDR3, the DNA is TGTGCCAGCAGTGAACAGGGCGGGAGCTCCTACGAGCAGTACTTC.

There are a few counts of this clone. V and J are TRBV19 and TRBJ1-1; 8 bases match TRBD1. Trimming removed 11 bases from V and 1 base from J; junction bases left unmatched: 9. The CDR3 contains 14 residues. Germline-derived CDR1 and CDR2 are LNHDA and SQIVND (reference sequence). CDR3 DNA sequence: TGTGCCGCAAGAAACAGGGGGGGGAACACTGAAGCTTTCTTT. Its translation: CAARNRGGNTEAFF.

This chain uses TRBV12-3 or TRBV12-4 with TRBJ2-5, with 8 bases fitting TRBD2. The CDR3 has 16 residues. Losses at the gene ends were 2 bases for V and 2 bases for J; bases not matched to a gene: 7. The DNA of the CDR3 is TGTGCCAGCAGTTTATCGGCGGGAGGTGGACAAGAGACCCAGTACTTC. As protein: CASSLSAGGGQETQYF.

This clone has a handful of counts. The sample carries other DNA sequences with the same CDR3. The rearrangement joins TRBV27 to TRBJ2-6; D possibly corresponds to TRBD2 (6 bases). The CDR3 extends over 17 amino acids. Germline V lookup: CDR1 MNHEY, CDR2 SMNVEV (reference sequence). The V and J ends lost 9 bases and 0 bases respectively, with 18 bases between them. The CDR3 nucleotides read TGTGCCAGTTCCCGAGGGACGGGGGTCTCTGGGGCCAACGTCCTGACTTTC. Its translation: CASSRGTGVSGANVLTF.

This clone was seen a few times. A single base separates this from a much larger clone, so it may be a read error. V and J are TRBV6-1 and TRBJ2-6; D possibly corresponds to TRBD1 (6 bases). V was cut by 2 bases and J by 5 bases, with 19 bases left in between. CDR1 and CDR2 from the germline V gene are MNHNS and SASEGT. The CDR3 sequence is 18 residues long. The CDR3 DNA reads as TGTGCCAGCAGTGAACTCCGGACAGTTTTATCCTGGGCCAACGTCCTGACTTTC. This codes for CASSELRTVLSWANVLTF.

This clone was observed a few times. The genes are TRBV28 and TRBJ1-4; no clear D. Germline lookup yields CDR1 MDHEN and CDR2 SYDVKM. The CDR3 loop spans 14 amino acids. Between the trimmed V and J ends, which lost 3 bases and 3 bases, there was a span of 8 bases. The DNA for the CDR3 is TGTGCCAGCAGTTTCCGGGTCCCTAATGAAAAACTGTTTTTT. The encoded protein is CASSFRVPNEKLFF.

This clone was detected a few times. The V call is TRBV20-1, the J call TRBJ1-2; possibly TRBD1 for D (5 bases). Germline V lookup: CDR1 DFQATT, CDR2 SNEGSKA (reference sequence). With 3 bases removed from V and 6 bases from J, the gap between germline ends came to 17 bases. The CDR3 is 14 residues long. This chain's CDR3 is CSASPSGTGDGYTF. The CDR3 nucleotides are TGCAGTGCTAGTCCCTCGGGGACGGGGGATGGCTACACCTTC.

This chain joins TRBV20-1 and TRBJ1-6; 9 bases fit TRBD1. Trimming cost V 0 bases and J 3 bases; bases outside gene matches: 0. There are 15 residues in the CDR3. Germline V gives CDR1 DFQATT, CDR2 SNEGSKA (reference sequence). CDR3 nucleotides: TGCAGTGCTAGAGAGACAGGGGGCTATAATTCACCCCTCCACTTT. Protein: CSARETGGYNSPLHF.

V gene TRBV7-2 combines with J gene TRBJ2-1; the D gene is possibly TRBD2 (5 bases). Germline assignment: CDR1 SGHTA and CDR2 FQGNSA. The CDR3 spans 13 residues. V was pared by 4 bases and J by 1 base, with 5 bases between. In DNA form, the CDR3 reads TGTGCCAGCAGCTGGAGGTCCTACAATGAGCAGTTCTTC. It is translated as CASSWRSYNEQFF.